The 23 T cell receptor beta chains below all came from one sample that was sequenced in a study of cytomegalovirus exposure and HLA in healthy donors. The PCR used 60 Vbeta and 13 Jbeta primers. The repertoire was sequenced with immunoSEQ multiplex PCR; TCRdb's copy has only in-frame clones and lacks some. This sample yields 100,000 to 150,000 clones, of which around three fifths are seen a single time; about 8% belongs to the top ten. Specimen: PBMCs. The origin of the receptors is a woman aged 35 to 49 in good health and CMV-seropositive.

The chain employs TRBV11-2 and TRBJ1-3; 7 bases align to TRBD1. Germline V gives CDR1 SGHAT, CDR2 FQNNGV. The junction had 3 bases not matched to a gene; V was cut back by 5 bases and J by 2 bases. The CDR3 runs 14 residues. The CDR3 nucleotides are TGTGCCAGCAGCGCCGACAGGGCTGGAAACACCATATATTTT. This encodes CASSADRAGNTIYF.

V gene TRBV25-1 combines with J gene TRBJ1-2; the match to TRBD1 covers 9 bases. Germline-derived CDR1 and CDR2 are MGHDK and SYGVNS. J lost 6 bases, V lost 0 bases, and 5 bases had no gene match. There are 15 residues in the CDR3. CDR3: CASSEYGTGFNGYTF. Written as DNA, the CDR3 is TGTGCCAGCAGTGAATATGGGACAGGGTTCAATGGCTACACCTTC.

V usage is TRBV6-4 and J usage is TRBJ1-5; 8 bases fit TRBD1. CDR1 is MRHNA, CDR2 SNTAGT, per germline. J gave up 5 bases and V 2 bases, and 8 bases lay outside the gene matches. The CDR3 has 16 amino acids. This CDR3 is CASSDRDRYLDQPQHF. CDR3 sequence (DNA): TGTGCCAGCAGTGACAGGGACAGGTATCTAGATCAGCCCCAGCATTTT.

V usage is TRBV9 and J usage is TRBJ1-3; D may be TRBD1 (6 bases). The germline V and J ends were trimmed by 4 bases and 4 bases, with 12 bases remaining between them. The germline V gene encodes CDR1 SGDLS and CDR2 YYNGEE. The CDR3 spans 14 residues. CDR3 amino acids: CASSRGGQGNTIYF. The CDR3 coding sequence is TGTGCCAGCAGCCGTGGGGGCCAAGGAAACACCATATATTTT.

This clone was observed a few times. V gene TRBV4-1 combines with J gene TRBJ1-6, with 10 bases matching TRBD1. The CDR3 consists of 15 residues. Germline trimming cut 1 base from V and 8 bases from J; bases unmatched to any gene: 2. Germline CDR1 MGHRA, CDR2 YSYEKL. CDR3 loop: CASSQAGQGYSPLHF. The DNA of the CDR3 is TGCGCCAGCAGCCAAGCGGGACAGGGGTATTCACCCCTCCACTTT.

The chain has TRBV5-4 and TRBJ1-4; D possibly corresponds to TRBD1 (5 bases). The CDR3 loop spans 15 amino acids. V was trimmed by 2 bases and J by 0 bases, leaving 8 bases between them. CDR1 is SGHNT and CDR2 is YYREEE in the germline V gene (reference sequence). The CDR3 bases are TGTGCCAGCAGCTTAGGAGGGGCAACTAATGAAAAACTGTTTTTT. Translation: CASSLGGATNEKLFF.

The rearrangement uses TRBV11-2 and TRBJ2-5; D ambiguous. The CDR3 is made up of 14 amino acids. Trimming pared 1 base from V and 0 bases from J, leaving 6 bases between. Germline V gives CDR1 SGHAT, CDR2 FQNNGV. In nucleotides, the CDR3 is TGTGCCAGCAGCTTAGGTCCCAACCAAGAGACCCAGTACTTC. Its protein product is CASSLGPNQETQYF. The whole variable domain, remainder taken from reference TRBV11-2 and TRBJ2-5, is EAGVAQSPRYKIIEKRQSVAFWCNPISGHATLYWYQQILGQGPKLLIQFQNNGVVDDSQLPKDRFSAERLKGVDSTLKIQPAKLEDSAVYLCASSLGPNQETQYFGPGTRLLVL.

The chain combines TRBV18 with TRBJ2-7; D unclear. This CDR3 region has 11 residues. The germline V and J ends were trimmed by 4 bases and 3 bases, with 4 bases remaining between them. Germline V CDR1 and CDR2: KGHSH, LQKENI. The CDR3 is CASSLGYEQYF. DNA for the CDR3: TGTGCCAGCTCACTCGGCTACGAGCAGTACTTC. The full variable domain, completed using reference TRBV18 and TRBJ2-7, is NAGVMQNPRHLVRRRGQEARLRCSPMKGHSHVYWYRQLPEEGLKFMVYLQKENIIDESGMPKERFSAEFPKEGPSILRIQQVVRGDSAAYFCASSLGYEQYFGPGTRLTVT.

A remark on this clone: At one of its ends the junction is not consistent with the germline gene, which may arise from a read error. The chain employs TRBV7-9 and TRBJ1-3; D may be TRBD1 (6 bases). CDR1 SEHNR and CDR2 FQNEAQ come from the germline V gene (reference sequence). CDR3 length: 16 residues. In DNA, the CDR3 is TGTTCCAGCAGCTTAGATCGGGGACAACCCGGAAACACCATATATTTT. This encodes CSSSLDRGQPGNTIYF.

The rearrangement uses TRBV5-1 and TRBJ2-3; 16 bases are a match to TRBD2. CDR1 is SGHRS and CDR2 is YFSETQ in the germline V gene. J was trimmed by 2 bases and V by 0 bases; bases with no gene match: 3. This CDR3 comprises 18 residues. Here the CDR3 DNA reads TGCGCCAGCAGCTTGGAAGGGACTAGCGGGGGGGTCACAGATACGCAGTATTTT. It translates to CASSLEGTSGGVTDTQYF.

This chain's CDR3 is CASSLNRGRGYTF. Here the CDR3 DNA reads TGTGCCAGCAGCCTAAACAGGGGACGGGGCTACACCTTC. The rearrangement links TRBV6-1 to TRBJ1-2; TRBD1 matches at 7 bases. This CDR3 has 13 amino acids. Germline V CDR1 and CDR2: MNHNS, SASEGT. J lost 8 bases, V lost 6 bases, and 9 bases had no gene match.

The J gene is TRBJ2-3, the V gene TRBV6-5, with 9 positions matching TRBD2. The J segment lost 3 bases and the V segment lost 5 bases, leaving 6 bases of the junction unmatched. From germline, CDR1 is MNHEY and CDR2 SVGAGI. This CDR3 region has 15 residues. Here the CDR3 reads CASSPSSGVTDTQYF. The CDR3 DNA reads TGTGCCAGCAGTCCTTCTAGCGGGGTGACAGATACGCAGTATTTT.

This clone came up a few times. The CDR3 DNA follows: TGTGCTAGTGGCAGGGGGAATACCTACGAGCAGTACTTC. Its translation is CASGRGNTYEQYF. V gene TRBV12-5 combines with J gene TRBJ2-7, with 7 nucleotides matching TRBD1. The V gene end was trimmed by 6 bases and the J gene end by 2 bases; junction bases not matched to a gene: 4. Looked up from germline, CDR1 is LGHNT and CDR2 is FRNRAP. This CDR3 region has 13 residues. Together with reference TRBV12-5 and TRBJ2-7, the CDR3 gives the full variable domain: DARVTQTPRHKVTEMGQEVTMRCQPILGHNTVFWYRQTMMQGLELLAYFRNRAPLDDSGMPKDRFSAEMPDATLATLKIQPSEPRDSAVYFCASGRGNTYEQYFGPGTRLTVT.

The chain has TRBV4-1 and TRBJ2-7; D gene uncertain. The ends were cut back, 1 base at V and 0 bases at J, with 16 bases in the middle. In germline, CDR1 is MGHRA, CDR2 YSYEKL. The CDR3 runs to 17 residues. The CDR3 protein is CASSQVSGHEVSYEQYF. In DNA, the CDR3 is TGCGCCAGCAGCCAAGTAAGTGGCCACGAGGTCTCCTACGAGCAGTACTTC.

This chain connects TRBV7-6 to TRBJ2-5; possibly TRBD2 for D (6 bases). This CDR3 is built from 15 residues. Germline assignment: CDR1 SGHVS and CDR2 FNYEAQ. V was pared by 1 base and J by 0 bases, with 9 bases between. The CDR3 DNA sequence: TGTGCCAGCAGCTTAGGCGGGGCCCACCAAGAGACCCAGTACTTC. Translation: CASSLGGAHQETQYF.

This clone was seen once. CDR3 DNA sequence: TGCGCCAGCAGCTCGGGAGAAAGAACAGATACGCAGTATTTT. Translating it yields CASSSGERTDTQYF. V usage is TRBV5-1 and J usage is TRBJ2-3, with D perhaps TRBD2 (6 bases). V lost 3 bases and J lost 3, with 11 bases in between. The length of the CDR3 is 14 residues. Germline V gene lookup returns CDR1 SGHRS and CDR2 YFSETQ.

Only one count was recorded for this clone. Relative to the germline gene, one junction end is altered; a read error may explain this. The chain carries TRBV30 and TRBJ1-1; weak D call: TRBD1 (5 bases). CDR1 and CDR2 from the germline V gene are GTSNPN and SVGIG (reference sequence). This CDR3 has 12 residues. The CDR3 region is CAWYNPDTEAFF. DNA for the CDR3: TGTGCCTGGTACAACCCGGACACGGAAGCTTTCTTT.

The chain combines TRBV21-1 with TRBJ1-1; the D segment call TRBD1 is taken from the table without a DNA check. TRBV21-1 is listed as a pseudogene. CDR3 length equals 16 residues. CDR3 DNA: TGTGCCAGCGGGGGCACGCAACTAATCCTGAACACTGAAGCTTTCTTT. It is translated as CASGGTQLILNTEAFF.

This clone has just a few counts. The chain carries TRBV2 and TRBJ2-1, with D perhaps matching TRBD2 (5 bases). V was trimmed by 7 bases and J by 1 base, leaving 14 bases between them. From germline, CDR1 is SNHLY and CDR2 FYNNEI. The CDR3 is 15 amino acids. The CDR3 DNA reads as TGTGCCAGCAATCACACCAGCGGATCCTACAATGAGCAGTTCTTC. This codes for CASNHTSGSYNEQFF.

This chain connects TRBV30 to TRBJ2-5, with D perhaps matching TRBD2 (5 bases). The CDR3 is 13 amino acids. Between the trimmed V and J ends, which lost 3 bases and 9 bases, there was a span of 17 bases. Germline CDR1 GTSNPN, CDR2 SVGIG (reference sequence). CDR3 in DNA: TGTGCCTGGAGCCCCGGGGAGACAACGGCCCAGTACTTC. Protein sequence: CAWSPGETTAQYF. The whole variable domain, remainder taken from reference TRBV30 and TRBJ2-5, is SQTIHQWPATLVQPVGSPLSLECTVEGTSNPNLYWYRQAAGRGLQLLFYSVGIGQISSEVPQNLSASRPQDRQFILSSKKLLLSDSGFYLCAWSPGETTAQYFGPGTRLLVL.

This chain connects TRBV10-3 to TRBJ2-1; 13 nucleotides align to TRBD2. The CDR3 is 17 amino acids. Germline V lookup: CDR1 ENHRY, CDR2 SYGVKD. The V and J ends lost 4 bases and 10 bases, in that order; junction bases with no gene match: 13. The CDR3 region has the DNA TGTGCCATCAGTGCGTCTGAACTAGCGGGAGGGCCCGGAGAGCAGTTCTTC. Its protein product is CAISASELAGGPGEQFF.

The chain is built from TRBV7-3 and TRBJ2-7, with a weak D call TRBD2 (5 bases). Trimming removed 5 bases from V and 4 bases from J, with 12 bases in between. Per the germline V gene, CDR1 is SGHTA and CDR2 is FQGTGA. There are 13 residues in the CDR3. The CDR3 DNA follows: TGTGCCAGCAGCCCCAAGGGCGGGTACGAGCAGTACTTC. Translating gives CASSPKGGYEQYF.

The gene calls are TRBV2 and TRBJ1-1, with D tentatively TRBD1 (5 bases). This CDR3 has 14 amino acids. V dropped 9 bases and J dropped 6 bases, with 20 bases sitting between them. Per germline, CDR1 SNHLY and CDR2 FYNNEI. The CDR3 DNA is TGTGCCAGTGAGCGGGGGACGCTGGGTTCTGAAGCTTTCTTT. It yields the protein CASERGTLGSEAFF.